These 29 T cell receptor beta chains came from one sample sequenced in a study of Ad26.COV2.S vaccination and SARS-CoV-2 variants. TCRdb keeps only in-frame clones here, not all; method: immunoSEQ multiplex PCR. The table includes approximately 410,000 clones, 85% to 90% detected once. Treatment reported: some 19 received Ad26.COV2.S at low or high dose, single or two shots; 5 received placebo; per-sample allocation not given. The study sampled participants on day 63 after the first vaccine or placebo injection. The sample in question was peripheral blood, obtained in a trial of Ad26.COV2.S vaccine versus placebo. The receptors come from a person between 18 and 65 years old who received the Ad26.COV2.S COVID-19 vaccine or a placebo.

The CDR3: CASREQGKSYEQYF. The CDR3 bases are TGTGCCAGCAGGGAACAGGGGAAGAGCTACGAGCAGTACTTC. The chain couples TRBV13 to TRBJ2-7; 7 bases fit TRBD1. V was clipped by 6 bases and J by 3 bases; unmatched bases: 8. Germline loops: CDR1 PRHDT, CDR2 FYEKMQ (reference sequence). The length of the CDR3 is 14 residues.

This chain's CDR3 is CASSYVLGGEQYF. CDR3 bases: TGTGCCAGCAGTTATGTTTTAGGGGGCGAGCAGTACTTC. This sequence joins TRBV6-2 or TRBV6-3 and TRBJ2-7; tentatively, D is TRBD1 (6 bases). Germline lookup yields CDR1 MNHEY and CDR2 SVGEGT. This CDR3 is built from 13 residues. Trimming stripped 3 bases from V and 6 bases from J, with 12 bases between.

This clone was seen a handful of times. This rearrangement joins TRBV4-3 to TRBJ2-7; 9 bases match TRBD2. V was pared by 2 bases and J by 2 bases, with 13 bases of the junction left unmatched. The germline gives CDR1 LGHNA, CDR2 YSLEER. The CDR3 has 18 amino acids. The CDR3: CASSQYPLLAGGTYEQYF. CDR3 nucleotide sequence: TGCGCCAGCAGCCAATACCCTTTACTGGCGGGGGGGACCTACGAGCAGTACTTC.

In DNA, the CDR3 is TGTGCCAGCAGCTTATCGTGGAGAGGGCACTACGAGCAGTACTTC. Protein: CASSLSWRGHYEQYF. The J gene is TRBJ2-7, the V gene TRBV7-9; the D gene is possibly TRBD2 (5 bases). The CDR3 loop spans 15 amino acids. V lost 2 bases, J lost 3 bases, and 14 bases lay in between. Looked up from germline, CDR1 is SEHNR and CDR2 is FQNEAQ (reference sequence).

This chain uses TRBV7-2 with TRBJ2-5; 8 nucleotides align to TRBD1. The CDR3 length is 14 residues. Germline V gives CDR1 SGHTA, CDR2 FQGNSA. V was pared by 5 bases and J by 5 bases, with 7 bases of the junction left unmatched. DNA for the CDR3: TGTGCCAGCAGCCGGGACAGGCTCAGTGAGACCCAGTACTTC. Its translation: CASSRDRLSETQYF.

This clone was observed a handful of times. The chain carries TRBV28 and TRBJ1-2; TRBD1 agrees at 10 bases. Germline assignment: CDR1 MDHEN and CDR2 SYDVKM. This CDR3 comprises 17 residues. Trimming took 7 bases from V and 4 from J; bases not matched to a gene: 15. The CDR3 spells CASNPPAGQGTLYGYTF. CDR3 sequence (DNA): TGTGCCAGCAATCCCCCCGCGGGACAGGGGACTCTCTATGGCTACACCTTC.

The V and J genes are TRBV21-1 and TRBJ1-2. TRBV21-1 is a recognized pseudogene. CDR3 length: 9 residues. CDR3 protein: CATGPGYTF. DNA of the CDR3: TGTGCCACCGGACCCGGCTACACCTTC.

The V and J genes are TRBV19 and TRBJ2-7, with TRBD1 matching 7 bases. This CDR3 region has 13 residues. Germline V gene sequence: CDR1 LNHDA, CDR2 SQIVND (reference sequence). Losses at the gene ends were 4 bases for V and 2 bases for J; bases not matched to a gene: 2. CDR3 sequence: CASSKGTAYEQYF. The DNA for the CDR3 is TGTGCCAGTAGTAAAGGGACAGCCTACGAGCAGTACTTC.

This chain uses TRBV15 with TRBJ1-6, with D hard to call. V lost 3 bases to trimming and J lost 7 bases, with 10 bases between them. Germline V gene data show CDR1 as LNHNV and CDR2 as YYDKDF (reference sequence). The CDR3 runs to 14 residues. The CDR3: CATSRRAGNSPLHF. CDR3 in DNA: TGTGCCACCAGCAGGCGAGCTGGGAATTCACCCCTCCACTTT.

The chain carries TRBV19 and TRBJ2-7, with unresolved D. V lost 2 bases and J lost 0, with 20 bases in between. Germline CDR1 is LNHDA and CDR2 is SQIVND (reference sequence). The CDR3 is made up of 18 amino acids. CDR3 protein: CASSISPGLGLHSYEQYF. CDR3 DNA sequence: TGTGCCAGTAGTATATCCCCCGGTTTGGGCCTGCACTCCTACGAGCAGTACTTC.

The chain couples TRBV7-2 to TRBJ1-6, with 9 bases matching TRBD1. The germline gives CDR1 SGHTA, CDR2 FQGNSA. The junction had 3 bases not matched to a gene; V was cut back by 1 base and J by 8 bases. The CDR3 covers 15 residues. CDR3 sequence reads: CASSLGGTGYSPLHF. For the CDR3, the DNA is TGTGCCAGCAGCTTAGGGGGGACAGGGTATTCACCCCTCCACTTT.

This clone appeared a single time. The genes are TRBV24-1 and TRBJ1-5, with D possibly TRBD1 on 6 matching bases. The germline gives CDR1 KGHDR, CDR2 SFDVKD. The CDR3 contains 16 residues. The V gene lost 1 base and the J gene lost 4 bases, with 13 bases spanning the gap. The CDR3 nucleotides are TGTGCCACCAGTGATTTTAGGGCAGGGGATAATCAGCCCCAGCATTTT. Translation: CATSDFRAGDNQPQHF.

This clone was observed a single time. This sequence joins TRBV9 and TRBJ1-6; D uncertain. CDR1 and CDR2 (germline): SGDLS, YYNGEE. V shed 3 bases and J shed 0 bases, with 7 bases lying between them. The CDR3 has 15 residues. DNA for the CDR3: TGTGCCAGCAGCGGGGCAAGCTCCTATAATTCACCCCTCCACTTT. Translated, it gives CASSGASSYNSPLHF. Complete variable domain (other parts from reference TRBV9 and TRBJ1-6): DSGVTQTPKHLITATGQRVTLRCSPRSGDLSVYWYQQSLDQGLQFLIQYYNGEERAKGNILERFSAQQFPDLHSELNLSSLELGDSALYFCASSGASSYNSPLHFGNGTRLTVT.

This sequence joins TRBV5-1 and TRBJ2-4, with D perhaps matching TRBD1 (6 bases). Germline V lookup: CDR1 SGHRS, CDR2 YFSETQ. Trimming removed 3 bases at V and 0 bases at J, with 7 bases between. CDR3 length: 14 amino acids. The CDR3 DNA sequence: TGCGCCAGCAGCTCAGGGGAAGCCAAAAACATTCAGTACTTC. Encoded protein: CASSSGEAKNIQYF.

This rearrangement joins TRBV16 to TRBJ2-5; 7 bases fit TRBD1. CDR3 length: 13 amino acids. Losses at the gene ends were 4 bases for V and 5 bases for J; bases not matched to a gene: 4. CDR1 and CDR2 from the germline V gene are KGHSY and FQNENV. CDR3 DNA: TGTGCCAGCAGCCGGGACAGCCGGGAGACCCAGTACTTC. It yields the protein CASSRDSRETQYF.

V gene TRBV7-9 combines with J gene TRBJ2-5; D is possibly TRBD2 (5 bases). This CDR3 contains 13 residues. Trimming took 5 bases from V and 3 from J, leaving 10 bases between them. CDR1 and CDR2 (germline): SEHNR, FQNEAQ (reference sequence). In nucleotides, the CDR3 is TGTGCCAGCAGCCTCTCGAGGGAAGAGACCCAGTACTTC. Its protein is CASSLSREETQYF.

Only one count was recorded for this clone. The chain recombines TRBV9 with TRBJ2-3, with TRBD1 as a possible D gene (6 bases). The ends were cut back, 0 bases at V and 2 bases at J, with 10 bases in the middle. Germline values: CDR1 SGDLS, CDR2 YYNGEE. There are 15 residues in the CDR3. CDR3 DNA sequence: TGTGCCAGCAGCGTAGAGGGGGACCCCACAGATACGCAGTATTTT. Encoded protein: CASSVEGDPTDTQYF.

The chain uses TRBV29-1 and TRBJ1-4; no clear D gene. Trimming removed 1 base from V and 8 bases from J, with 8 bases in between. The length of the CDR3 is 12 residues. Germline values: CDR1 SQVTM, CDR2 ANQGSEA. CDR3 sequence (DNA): TGCAGCGTTGAAGGTGGAGGAGAAAAACTGTTTTTT. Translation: CSVEGGGEKLFF.

This CDR3 reads CATGRGGPYRAGYTF. The CDR3 DNA sequence: TGTGCCACCGGGAGAGGGGGCCCATATCGTGCTGGCTACACCTTC. The rearrangement links TRBV5-6 to TRBJ1-2; 7 bases match TRBD1. V shed 9 bases and J 7 bases; nucleotides not matched to a gene: 18. Germline V gene lookup returns CDR1 SGHDT and CDR2 YYEEEE. This CDR3 is built from 15 residues.

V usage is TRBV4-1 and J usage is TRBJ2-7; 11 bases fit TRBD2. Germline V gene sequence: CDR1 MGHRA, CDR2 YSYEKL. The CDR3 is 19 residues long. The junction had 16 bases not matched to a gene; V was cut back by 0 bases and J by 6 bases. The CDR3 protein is CASSQDPRIAGGPDPEQYF. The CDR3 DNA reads TGCGCCAGCAGCCAAGATCCGAGGATAGCGGGGGGGCCAGATCCCGAGCAGTACTTC.

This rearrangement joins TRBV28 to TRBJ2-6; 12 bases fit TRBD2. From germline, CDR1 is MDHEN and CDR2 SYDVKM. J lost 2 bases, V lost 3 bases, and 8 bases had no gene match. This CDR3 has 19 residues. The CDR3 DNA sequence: TGTGCCAGCAGTTTTAACCCCGCTAGCGGGGGGGCTGGGGCCAACGTCCTGACTTTC. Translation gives CASSFNPASGGAGANVLTF.

DNA of the CDR3: TGTGCCAGCAGCTTAGAAGGGGGCAGCGGGATGCCCCAGCATTTT. Its protein is CASSLEGGSGMPQHF. This rearrangement joins TRBV7-6 to TRBJ1-5; 7 bases map to TRBD1. This CDR3 spans 15 amino acids. V shed 1 base and J 9 bases; nucleotides not matched to a gene: 9. Germline lookup yields CDR1 SGHVS and CDR2 FNYEAQ.

Here the CDR3 DNA reads TGTGCCAGCAGCCTAAGCGGGGGGGACGGGGAGACCCAGTACTTC. This codes for CASSLSGGDGETQYF. The chain joins TRBV6-5 to TRBJ2-5; 10 bases fit TRBD2. CDR3 length equals 15 residues. After removal of 6 bases from V and 5 bases from J, the junction contained 9 bases not matched to a gene. Germline V gene data show CDR1 as MNHEY and CDR2 as SVGAGI.

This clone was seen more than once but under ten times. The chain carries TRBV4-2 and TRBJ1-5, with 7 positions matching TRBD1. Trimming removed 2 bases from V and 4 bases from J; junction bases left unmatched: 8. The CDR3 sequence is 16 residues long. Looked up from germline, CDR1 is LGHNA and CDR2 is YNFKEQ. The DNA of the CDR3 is TGTGCCAGCAGCCAAAAACGGGACAGCCTAAATCAGCCCCAGCATTTT. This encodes CASSQKRDSLNQPQHF.

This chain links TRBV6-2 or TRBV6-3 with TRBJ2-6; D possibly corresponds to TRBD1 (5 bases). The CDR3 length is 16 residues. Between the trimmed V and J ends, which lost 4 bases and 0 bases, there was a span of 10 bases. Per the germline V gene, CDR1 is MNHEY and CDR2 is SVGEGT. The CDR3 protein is CASSSETASGANVLTF. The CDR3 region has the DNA TGTGCCAGCAGTTCCGAGACAGCCTCTGGGGCCAACGTCCTGACTTTC.

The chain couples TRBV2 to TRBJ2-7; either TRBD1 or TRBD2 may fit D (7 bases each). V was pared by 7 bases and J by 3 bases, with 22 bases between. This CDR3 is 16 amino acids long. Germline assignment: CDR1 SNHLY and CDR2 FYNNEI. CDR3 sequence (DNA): TGTGCCAGCACCCTCGCAGGGGGGGGGCCGCGCTACGAGCAGTACTTC. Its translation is CASTLAGGGPRYEQYF. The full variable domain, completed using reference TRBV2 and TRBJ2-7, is EPEVTQTPSHQVTQMGQEVILRCVPISNHLYFYWYRQILGQKVEFLVSFYNNEISEKSEIFDDQFSVERPDGSNFTLKIRSTKLEDSAMYFCASTLAGGGPRYEQYFGPGTRLTVT.

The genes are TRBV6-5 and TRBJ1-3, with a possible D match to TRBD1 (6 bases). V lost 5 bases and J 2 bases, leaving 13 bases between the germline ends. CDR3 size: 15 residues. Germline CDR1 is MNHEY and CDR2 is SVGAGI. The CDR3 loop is CASSINREAGNTIYF. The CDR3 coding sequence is TGTGCCAGCAGTATTAACAGGGAAGCTGGAAACACCATATATTTT.

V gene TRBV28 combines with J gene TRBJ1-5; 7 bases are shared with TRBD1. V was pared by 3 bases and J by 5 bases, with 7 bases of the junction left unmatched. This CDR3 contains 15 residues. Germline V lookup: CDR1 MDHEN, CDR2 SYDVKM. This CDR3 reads CASSFRGTAHQPQHF. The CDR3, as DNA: TGTGCCAGCAGTTTCCGCGGGACAGCTCATCAGCCCCAGCATTTT.

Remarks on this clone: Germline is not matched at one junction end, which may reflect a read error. CDR3: CASSPGQGVYHEQFF. For the CDR3, the DNA is TGTGCCAGCAGCCCGGGACAGGGGGTCTACCATGAGCAGTTCTTC. The J gene is TRBJ2-1, the V gene TRBV7-9, with 11 positions matching TRBD1. Germline CDR1 SEHNR, CDR2 FQNEAQ (reference sequence). The length of the CDR3 is 15 residues.